Given below is one T cell receptor beta chain in context. Its antigen is currently unknown. The data were obtained in a study of blood T cells in healthy people across ages. The CDR3 spans 14 residues. CDR1 is SGDLS, CDR2 YYNGEE, per germline. J was trimmed by 5 bases and V by 6 bases; bases with no gene match: 7. Study-level findings and limits: Compared with aged donors, long-lived donors showed fewer expanded clones, suggesting selection.

Using a J-beta primer mix together with a sample-barcoded 5' primer, a second PCR was run for 7 to 11 cycles. Each cDNA was tagged by a template-switch adaptor containing 12 random nucleotides. TCRdb reprocessed the 5' RACE reads with MiXCR, giving one entry per CDR3 protein. The table shows about 730,000 distinct CDR3 sequences, with around 40% occurring only once. This TCR came from a woman aged 60-75 years in good health. Sequences were obtained from blood. The chain employs TRBV9 and TRBJ2-3; 9 bases fit TRBD2. CDR3 residues: CASKAGGLGDTQYF. The CDR3 DNA reads TGTGCCAGCAAGGCGGGGGGGCTTGGAGATACGCAGTATTTT. Filled out from reference TRBV9 and TRBJ2-3, the complete variable domain reads DSGVTQTPKHLITATGQRVTLRCSPRSGDLSVYWYQQSLDQGLQFLIQYYNGEERAKGNILERFSAQQFPDLHSELNLSSLELGDSALYFCASKAGGLGDTQYFGPGTRLTVL.